These 20 T cell receptor beta chains came from one sample sequenced in a study of cytomegalovirus exposure and HLA in healthy donors. This PCR relied on a set of 60 Vbeta primers and 13 Jbeta primers. This table comes from immunoSEQ multiplex PCR, and its TCRdb copy is limited to in-frame clones, with some not included. Among more than 95,000 clones listed, over 70% were seen once. Sequenced sample: PBMCs. Source of these receptors: a man aged 35 to 55 in good health and CMV-seronegative.

This clone was seen only a few times. This chain links TRBV18 with TRBJ2-5, with 10 bases that match TRBD1. With V trimmed by 3 bases and J by 5 bases, 9 bases remained unmatched. This CDR3 spans 16 amino acids. CDR1 and CDR2 from the germline V gene are KGHSH and LQKENI. In DNA form, the CDR3 reads TGTGCCAGCTCACCTCTAGACAGGGGGCTGCGGGAGACCCAGTACTTC. As protein: CASSPLDRGLRETQYF. The variable domain in full, with the rest retrieved from reference TRBV18 and TRBJ2-5, is NAGVMQNPRHLVRRRGQEARLRCSPMKGHSHVYWYRQLPEEGLKFMVYLQKENIIDESGMPKERFSAEFPKEGPSILRIQQVVRGDSAAYFCASSPLDRGLRETQYFGPGTRLLVL.

The chain is built from TRBV30 and TRBJ2-7, with 8 bases fitting TRBD1. CDR3 length equals 15 residues. V lost 4 bases to trimming and J lost 6 bases; unmatched junction nucleotides: 14. Germline CDR1 is GTSNPN and CDR2 is SVGIG (reference sequence). CDR3 nucleotide sequence: TGTGCCTGGAAGGGTATTTCGACAGGGGAAGGCGAGCAGTACTTC. Translation gives CAWKGISTGEGEQYF.

This chain joins TRBV5-1 and TRBJ2-7; tentatively, D is TRBD1 (5 bases). V was cut by 3 bases and J by 6 bases, with 16 bases left in between. The CDR3 extends over 14 amino acids. Germline CDR1 reads SGHRS; CDR2 reads YFSETQ. The CDR3 here is CASSSTDLLSEQYF. DNA for the CDR3: TGCGCCAGCAGCTCGACAGACCTCCTTAGCGAGCAGTACTTC.

The CDR3 DNA reads TGCGCCAGCAGCTCGCTCGGGACAGGGAACCCTGGCTACACCTTC. It encodes CASSSLGTGNPGYTF. V usage is TRBV4-1 and J usage is TRBJ1-2; TRBD1 matches at 9 bases. This CDR3 contains 15 residues. V lost 5 bases, J lost 7 bases, and 11 bases stayed unmatched. CDR1 is MGHRA, CDR2 YSYEKL, per germline.

This chain connects TRBV15 to TRBJ1-3; tentative D call: TRBD1 (5 bases). Germline V lookup: CDR1 LNHNV, CDR2 YYDKDF (reference sequence). This CDR3 has 17 residues. V shed 5 bases and J shed 0 bases, with 17 bases lying between them. CDR3 in amino acids: CATSGWGRGGSGNTIYF. CDR3 sequence (DNA): TGTGCCACCAGCGGATGGGGACGCGGGGGCTCTGGAAACACCATATATTTT.

This clone turned up a few times. This sequence joins TRBV28 and TRBJ2-6; TRBD1 is a possible D gene (6 bases). The V and J ends lost 10 bases and 4 bases respectively, with 20 bases between them. Germline assignment: CDR1 MDHEN and CDR2 SYDVKM. CDR3 size: 16 residues. The CDR3 coding sequence is TGTGCCATAAAACCCCAAGACAGGAACGGGGCCAACGTCCTGACTTTC. Protein sequence: CAIKPQDRNGANVLTF.

The chain couples TRBV19 to TRBJ2-7, with D unclear. Germline V gene lookup returns CDR1 LNHDA and CDR2 SQIVND (reference sequence). There are 14 residues in the CDR3. Trimming pared 4 bases from V and 0 bases from J, leaving 10 bases between. CDR3 sequence: CASSRPEISYEQYF. The CDR3 nucleotides are TGTGCCAGTAGTAGGCCAGAAATCTCCTACGAGCAGTACTTC.

This chain joins TRBV7-6 and TRBJ2-7; TRBD2 matches at 8 bases. This CDR3 is built from 13 residues. Germline assignment: CDR1 SGHVS and CDR2 FNYEAQ. Trimming cost V 3 bases and J 5 bases; bases outside gene matches: 3. CDR3 nucleotide sequence: TGTGCCAGCAGCTTGGGGACTAGTAACGAGCAGTACTTC. It specifies CASSLGTSNEQYF.

V usage is TRBV5-4 and J usage is TRBJ2-1; D perhaps matches TRBD2 (7 bases). CDR3 length: 15 residues. CDR1 is SGHNT, CDR2 YYREEE, per germline (reference sequence). V was pared by 4 bases and J by 7 bases, with 18 bases between. This chain's CDR3 is CASSRVGGQNNEQFF. The CDR3 nucleotides read TGTGCCAGCAGCCGAGTGGGGGGGCAAAATAATGAGCAGTTCTTC.

This chain connects TRBV9 to TRBJ1-1, with TRBD1 matching 7 bases. J was trimmed by 2 bases and V by 1 base; bases with no gene match: 11. The V gene's germline CDR1 is SGDLS and CDR2 YYNGEE. This CDR3 is 17 amino acids long. The CDR3 is CASSVFGTGTDNTEAFF. In DNA form, the CDR3 reads TGTGCCAGCAGCGTATTCGGAACCGGGACAGATAACACTGAAGCTTTCTTT.

This chain connects TRBV4-2 to TRBJ2-1, with 12 positions matching TRBD2. The CDR3 has 17 residues. With 0 bases clipped from V and 8 bases from J, the junction kept 8 bases outside the gene matches. Looked up from germline, CDR1 is LGHNA and CDR2 is YNFKEQ. In nucleotides, the CDR3 is TGTGCCAGCAGCCAAGATGGGTCTAGCGGGGGGGTCGATGAGCAGTTCTTC. This gives the protein CASSQDGSSGGVDEQFF.

This clone turned up a few times. The chain uses TRBV27 and TRBJ2-7, with 7 positions matching TRBD1. The V gene end was trimmed by 7 bases and the J gene end by 2 bases; junction bases not matched to a gene: 11. CDR1 and CDR2 from the germline V gene are MNHEY and SMNVEV (reference sequence). The CDR3 contains 15 residues. The chain's CDR3 is CASKFTPDRAYEQYF. The DNA for the CDR3 is TGTGCCAGCAAGTTTACTCCCGACAGGGCCTACGAGCAGTACTTC.

The J gene is TRBJ2-7, the V gene TRBV9; D not resolved. This CDR3 region has 15 residues. In germline, CDR1 is SGDLS, CDR2 YYNGEE. The V gene lost 0 bases and the J gene lost 2 bases, with 12 bases spanning the gap. The CDR3 bases are TGTGCCAGCAGCGTAGGGTCCAGTGAAACCTACGAGCAGTACTTC. Translated, it gives CASSVGSSETYEQYF.

This clone turned up a few times. The V and J genes are TRBV4-1 and TRBJ2-4; 7 bases line up with TRBD2. The CDR3 runs to 16 residues. Looked up from germline, CDR1 is MGHRA and CDR2 is YSYEKL. J was trimmed by 6 bases and V by 4 bases; bases with no gene match: 12. The DNA of the CDR3 is TGCGCCAGCAGCCCCCCGGGGGGACGGGGGATAAACATTCAGTACTTC. The encoded protein is CASSPPGGRGINIQYF.

The chain recombines TRBV19 with TRBJ2-3; 9 positions match TRBD2. CDR1 and CDR2 from the germline V gene are LNHDA and SQIVND (reference sequence). This CDR3 is built from 14 residues. V shed 6 bases and J 5 bases; nucleotides not matched to a gene: 6. DNA of the CDR3: TGTGCCAGTAGCGACGGACTAGCGCGAGATACGCAGTATTTT. It codes for CASSDGLARDTQYF.

The chain couples TRBV4-1 to TRBJ2-3, with D possibly TRBD2 on 6 matching bases. Germline values: CDR1 MGHRA, CDR2 YSYEKL. The CDR3 sequence is 13 residues long. V shed 3 bases and J shed 7 bases, with 11 bases lying between them. The CDR3 nucleotides are TGCGCCAGCAGCCAGTGGACTATAAATACGCAGTATTTT. It encodes CASSQWTINTQYF.

The chain employs TRBV2 and TRBJ1-1; TRBD1 agrees at 8 bases. V lost 5 bases to trimming and J lost 5 bases; unmatched junction nucleotides: 10. The CDR3 is made up of 15 amino acids. CDR1 and CDR2 from the germline V gene are SNHLY and FYNNEI. CDR3 DNA sequence: TGTGCCAGCAGTATACAGGGGGGGCCGAGAACTGAAGCTTTCTTT. Translating gives CASSIQGGPRTEAFF. The complete variable domain, with remaining parts taken from reference TRBV2 and TRBJ1-1, reads EPEVTQTPSHQVTQMGQEVILRCVPISNHLYFYWYRQILGQKVEFLVSFYNNEISEKSEIFDDQFSVERPDGSNFTLKIRSTKLEDSAMYFCASSIQGGPRTEAFFGQGTRLTVV.

The chain couples TRBV18 to TRBJ2-5; 13 positions agree with TRBD2. Trimming cost V 2 bases and J 3 bases; bases outside gene matches: 3. Germline CDR1 is KGHSH and CDR2 is LQKENI. CDR3 length: 16 amino acids. The CDR3 sequence: CASSPTGLAGEETQYF. DNA of the CDR3: TGTGCCAGCTCACCAACCGGACTAGCGGGAGAAGAGACCCAGTACTTC. The whole variable domain, filled in from reference TRBV18 and TRBJ2-5, reads NAGVMQNPRHLVRRRGQEARLRCSPMKGHSHVYWYRQLPEEGLKFMVYLQKENIIDESGMPKERFSAEFPKEGPSILRIQQVVRGDSAAYFCASSPTGLAGEETQYFGPGTRLLVL.

This clone was found a few times. The gene calls are TRBV30 and TRBJ2-7, with D maybe TRBD2 (5 bases). Germline CDR1 reads GTSNPN; CDR2 reads SVGIG (reference sequence). CDR3 length equals 12 residues. V dropped 0 bases and J dropped 4 bases, with 7 bases sitting between them. Here the CDR3 DNA reads TGTGCCTGGAGTGTCGGGATTTACGAGCAGTACTTC. This codes for CAWSVGIYEQYF.

The rearrangement links TRBV6-1 to TRBJ2-2, with TRBD2 matching 10 bases. CDR3 size: 15 residues. Germline trimming cut 7 bases from V and 5 bases from J; bases unmatched to any gene: 7. The germline V gene has CDR1 MNHNS and CDR2 SASEGT. CDR3 loop: CASNQLAGLTGELFF. CDR3 DNA sequence: TGTGCCAGCAATCAACTAGCGGGATTGACCGGGGAGCTGTTTTTT.